The rows below give T cell receptor beta chains drawn from one sample of a study of beta chain features in type 1 diabetes. The assay was immunoSEQ multiplex PCR, and TCRdb's table has in-frame clones only and misses some. The sample gives 310,000 or so clones, about a tenth of which show up once; about 1% is in the top ten. Sequenced: central memory CD4+ T cells from blood. Receptors were obtained from a man aged 30 to 45 with type 1 diabetes. Both conserved end residues are part of each CDR3. D genes are given only for firm matches. Size is omitted from some rows. Given values are once, few, many or a class for expanded clones.

D,J,size,V,CDR3,DNA
TRBD1,TRBJ1-2,few,TRBV18,CASSPLTGDGYTF,TGTGCCAGCTCACCACTGACAGGGGATGGCTACACCTTC
.,TRBJ2-4,many,TRBV14,CASSPSGSNIQYF,TGTGCCAGCAGCCCGTCCGGGTCCAACATTCAGTACTTC
.,TRBJ1-2,.,TRBV27,CASKGFNYGYTF,TGTGCCAGCAAAGGCTTTAACTATGGCTACACCTTC
TRBD2,TRBJ2-1,many,TRBV4-1,CASRGLDRNAEQFF,TGCGCCAGCAGGGGACTAGACCGCAACGCTGAGCAGTTCTTC
.,TRBJ2-5,.,TRBV7-2,CASSTNGGAGETQYF,TGTGCCAGCAGCACGAATGGGGGGGCGGGAGAGACCCAGTACTTC
TRBD1,TRBJ1-6,few,TRBV7-2,CASSLGQGYNSPLHF,TGTGCCAGCAGCCTTGGACAGGGGTACAATTCACCCCTCCACTTT
.,TRBJ2-5,.,TRBV7-6,CASSSWANQETQYF,TGTGCCAGCAGCTCCTGGGCCAACCAAGAGACCCAGTACTTC
.,TRBJ2-7,many,TRBV10-1,CAISGLRYF,TGCGCCATCTCAGGGCTGAGGTACTTC
TRBD1,TRBJ1-2,.,TRBV4-1,CAGEGAGIPNWDYGYTF,TGCGCCGGCGAGGGGGCAGGGATACCAAATTGGGACTATGGCTACACCTTC
TRBD2,TRBJ2-7,few,TRBV7-2,CASSTQTSGGSYEQYF,TGTGCCAGCAGCACCCAGACTAGCGGGGGCTCCTACGAGCAGTACTTC
.,TRBJ1-5,.,TRBV2,CASSEQGRNQPQHF,TGTGCCAGCAGTGAGCAGGGGCGGAATCAGCCCCAGCATTTT